This T cell receptor (beta chain) was obtained from a study of blood T cell repertoires in COVID-19. On the study more broadly: The origin of the acute and convalescent COVID-19 samples was the United States, Italy and Spain. From T cells, B-cell-depleted T cells, or PBMCs came the material, which was cDNA or gDNA.

Per the original methods: Amplified reference gene primers provided the basis for estimating nucleated cell counts. Generated by immunoSEQ multiplex PCR, the TCRdb table keeps only in-frame clones and is missing some. V and J calls plus clone size are reproduced from that table; the DNA served to infer D and trimming. The sample consists of 140,000 or so clones, around 89% of them appearing once. CDR1 and CDR2 from the germline V gene are ENHRY and SYGVKD. The CDR3 runs 14 residues. V lost 3 bases, J lost 5 bases, and 2 bases stayed unmatched. This clone has only one observation. The TCR originated in a woman aged 80 or over with acute or convalescent COVID-19. Material: peripheral blood. The rearrangement joins TRBV10-3 to TRBJ1-5; 9 bases line up with TRBD1. The CDR3 spells CAISDRQGDQPQHF. Written as DNA, the CDR3 is TGTGCCATCAGTGACCGACAGGGGGATCAGCCCCAGCATTTT.